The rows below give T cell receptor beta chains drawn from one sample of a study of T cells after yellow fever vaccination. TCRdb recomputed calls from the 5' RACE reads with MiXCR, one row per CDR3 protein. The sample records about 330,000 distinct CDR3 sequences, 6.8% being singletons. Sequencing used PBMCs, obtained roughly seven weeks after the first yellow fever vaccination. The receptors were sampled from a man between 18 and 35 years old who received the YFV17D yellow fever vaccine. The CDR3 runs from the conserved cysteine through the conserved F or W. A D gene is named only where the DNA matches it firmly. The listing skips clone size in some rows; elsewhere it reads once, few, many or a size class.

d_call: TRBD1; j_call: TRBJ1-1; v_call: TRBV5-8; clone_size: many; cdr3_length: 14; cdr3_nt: TGTGCCAGCAGCTTGGCAGGGGGCTATACTGAAGCTTTCTTT; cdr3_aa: CASSLAGGYTEAFF
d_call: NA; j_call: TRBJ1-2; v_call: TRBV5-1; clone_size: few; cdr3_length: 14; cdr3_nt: TGCGCCAGCAGCTCTTCGTCAGAATACTATGGCTACACCTTC; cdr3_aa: CASSSSSEYYGYTF
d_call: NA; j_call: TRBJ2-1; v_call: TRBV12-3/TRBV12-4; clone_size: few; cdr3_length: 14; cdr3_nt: TGTGCCAGCACCACCTCGTGGTCCTACAATGAGCAGTTCTTC; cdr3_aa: CASTTSWSYNEQFF
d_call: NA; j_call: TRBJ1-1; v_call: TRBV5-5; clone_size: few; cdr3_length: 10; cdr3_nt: TGTGCCAGCAGCCCCGGTGAAGCTTTCTTT; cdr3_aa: CASSPGEAFF
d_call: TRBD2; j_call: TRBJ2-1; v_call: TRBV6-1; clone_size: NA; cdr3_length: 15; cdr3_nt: TGTGCCAGCAGTCCTCCTAGCGGGGTTTACAATGAGCAGTTCTTC; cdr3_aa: CASSPPSGVYNEQFF
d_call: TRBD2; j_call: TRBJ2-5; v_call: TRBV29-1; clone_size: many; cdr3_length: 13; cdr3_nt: TGCAGCGTTGACAATATAGCGGGAGAGACCCAGTACTTC; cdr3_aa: CSVDNIAGETQYF
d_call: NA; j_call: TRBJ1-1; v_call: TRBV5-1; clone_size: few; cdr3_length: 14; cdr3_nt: TGCGCCAGCAGCTTCTGGGGAGATAGTCGAGAAGCTTTCTTT; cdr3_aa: CASSFWGDSREAFF
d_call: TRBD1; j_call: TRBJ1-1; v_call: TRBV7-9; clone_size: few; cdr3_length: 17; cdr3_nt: TGTGCCAGCAGCTTACCGACAGGGGATAGTATGAACACTGAAGCTTTCTTT; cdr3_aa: CASSLPTGDSMNTEAFF
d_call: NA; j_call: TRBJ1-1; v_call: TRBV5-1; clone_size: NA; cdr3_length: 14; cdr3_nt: TGCGCCAGCAGCCATGGGAGCAGGAACACTGAAGCTTTCTTT; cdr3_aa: CASSHGSRNTEAFF
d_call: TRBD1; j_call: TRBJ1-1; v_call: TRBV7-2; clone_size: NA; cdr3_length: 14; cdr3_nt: TGTGCCAGCAGCTTGGACAGGGATCGGACTGAAGCTTTCTTT; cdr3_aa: CASSLDRDRTEAFF
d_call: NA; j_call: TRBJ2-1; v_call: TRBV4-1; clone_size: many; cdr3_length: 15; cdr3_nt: TGCGCCAGCAGCCAAGGGCTCCTCGGTACGAATGAGCAGTTCTTC; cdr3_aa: CASSQGLLGTNEQFF
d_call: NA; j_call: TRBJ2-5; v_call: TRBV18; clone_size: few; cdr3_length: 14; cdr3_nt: TGTGCCAGCTCACCACCGTATGGGTCGGAGACCCAGTACTTC; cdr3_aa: CASSPPYGSETQYF
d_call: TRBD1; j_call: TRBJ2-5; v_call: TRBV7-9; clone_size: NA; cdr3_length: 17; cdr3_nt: TGTGCCAGCAGCTTCTCCGGGACAGGGATGTACCAAGAGACCCAGTACTTC; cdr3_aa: CASSFSGTGMYQETQYF
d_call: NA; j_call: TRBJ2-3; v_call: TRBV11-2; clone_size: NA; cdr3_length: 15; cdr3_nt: TGTGCCAGCACCCCGAGGGGGTGGGGAACAGATACGCAGTATTTT; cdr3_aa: CASTPRGWGTDTQYF
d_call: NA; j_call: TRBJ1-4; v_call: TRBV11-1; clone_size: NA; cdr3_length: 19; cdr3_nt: TGTGCCAGCAGACCTCCTCTCACGCTCGACAGGTCGAAAGGTGAAAAACTGTTTTTT; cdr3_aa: CASRPPLTLDRSKGEKLFF
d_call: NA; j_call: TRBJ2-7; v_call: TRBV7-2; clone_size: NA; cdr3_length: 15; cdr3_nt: TGTGCCAGCAGCTTCTACCGGGACAACTCCTACGAGCAGTACTTC; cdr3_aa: CASSFYRDNSYEQYF
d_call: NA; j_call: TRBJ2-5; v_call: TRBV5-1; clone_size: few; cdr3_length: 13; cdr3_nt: TGCGCCAGCAGCTTGGAAGGAGATGGGGCCCAGTACTTC; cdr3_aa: CASSLEGDGAQYF
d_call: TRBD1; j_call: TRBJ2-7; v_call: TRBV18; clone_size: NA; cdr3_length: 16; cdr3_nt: TGTGCCAGCTCAAGTACTCTGGGACAGGGGGCTTACGAGCAGTACTTC; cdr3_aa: CASSSTLGQGAYEQYF
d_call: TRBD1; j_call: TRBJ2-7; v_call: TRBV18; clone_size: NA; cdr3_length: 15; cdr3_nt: TGTGCCAGCTCGCCGGGACAGGGCGACTTTCGCGAGCAGTACTTC; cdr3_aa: CASSPGQGDFREQYF
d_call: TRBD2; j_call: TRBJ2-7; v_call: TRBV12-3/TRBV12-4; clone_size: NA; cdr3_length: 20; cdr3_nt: TGTGCCAGCAGTTGGGCCCGCGGGGGGCTGACGTGGATTAGGGACTACGAGAAGTACTTC; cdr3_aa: CASSWARGGLTWIRDYEKYF
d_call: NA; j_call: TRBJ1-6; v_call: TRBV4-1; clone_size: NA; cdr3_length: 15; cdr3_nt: TGCGCCAGCAGCCACGCGACCAGCACCAATTCACCCCTCCACTTT; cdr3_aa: CASSHATSTNSPLHF
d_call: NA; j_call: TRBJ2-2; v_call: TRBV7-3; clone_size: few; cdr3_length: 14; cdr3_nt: TGTGCCACCTCAACAGGAGCGAACACCGGGGAGCTGTTTTTT; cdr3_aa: CATSTGANTGELFF
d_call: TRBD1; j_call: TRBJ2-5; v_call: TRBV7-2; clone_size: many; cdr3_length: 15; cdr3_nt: TGTGCCAGCAGCCCGCCAGGACAGGGGGAAGAGACCCAGTACTTC; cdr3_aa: CASSPPGQGEETQYF
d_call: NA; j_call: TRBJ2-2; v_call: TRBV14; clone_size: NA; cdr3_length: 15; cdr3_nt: TGTGCCAGCAGTCGTTGGCAGACTAACACCGGGGAGCTGTTTTTT; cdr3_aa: CASSRWQTNTGELFF
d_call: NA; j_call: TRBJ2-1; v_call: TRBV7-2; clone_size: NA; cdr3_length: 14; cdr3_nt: TGTGCCAGCAGCCCCCCGAAAGTGATCCATGAGCAGTTCTTC; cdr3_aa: CASSPPKVIHEQFF
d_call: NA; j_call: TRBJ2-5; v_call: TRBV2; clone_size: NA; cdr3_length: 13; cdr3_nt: TGTGCCAGCAGCGCGACAGGTGATAGGACCCAGTACTTC; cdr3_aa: CASSATGDRTQYF
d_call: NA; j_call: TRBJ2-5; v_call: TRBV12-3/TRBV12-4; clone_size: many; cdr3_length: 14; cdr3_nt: TGTGCCAGCAGCCCAAGGGGGTCTCAAGAGACCCAGTACTTC; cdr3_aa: CASSPRGSQETQYF
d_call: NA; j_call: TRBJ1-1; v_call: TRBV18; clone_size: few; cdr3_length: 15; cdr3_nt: TGTGCCAGCTCACCGAGGGCGGGGATGAACACTGAAGCTTTCTTT; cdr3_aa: CASSPRAGMNTEAFF
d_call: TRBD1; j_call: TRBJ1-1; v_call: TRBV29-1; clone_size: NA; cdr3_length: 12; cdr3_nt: TGCAGCGTTACGGACAGGTTCACTGAAGCTTTCTTT; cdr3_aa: CSVTDRFTEAFF
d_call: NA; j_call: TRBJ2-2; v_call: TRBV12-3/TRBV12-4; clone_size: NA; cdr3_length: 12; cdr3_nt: TGTGCCAGCAGTTATGTCGACGGGGAGCTGTTTTTT; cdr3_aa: CASSYVDGELFF
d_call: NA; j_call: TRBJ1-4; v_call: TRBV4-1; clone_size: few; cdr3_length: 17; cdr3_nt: TGCGCCAGCAGCCGACAAGCCCAGGGGCGGGGGAATGAAAAACTGTTTTTT; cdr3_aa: CASSRQAQGRGNEKLFF
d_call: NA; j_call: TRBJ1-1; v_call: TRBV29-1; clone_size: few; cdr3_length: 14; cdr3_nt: TGCAGCGTTGAAGCTGAAACTCCGGACACTGAAGCTTTCTTT; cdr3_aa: CSVEAETPDTEAFF
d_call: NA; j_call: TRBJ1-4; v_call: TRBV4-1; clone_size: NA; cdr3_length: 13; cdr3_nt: TGCGCCAGCAGCCAGACGGGCAACGAAAAACTGTTTTTT; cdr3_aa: CASSQTGNEKLFF
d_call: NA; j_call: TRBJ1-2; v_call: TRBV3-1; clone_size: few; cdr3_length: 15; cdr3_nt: TGTGCCAGCAGCCATAACCCGGGGCTGGCCTATGGCTACACCTTC; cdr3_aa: CASSHNPGLAYGYTF